These T cell receptor beta chains were read from a single sample in a study of vaccination and CD4 T cells after COVID-19. Each CDR3 protein is one row after TCRdb ran MiXCR on the PCR reads. The sample carries 5,000 to 8,000 distinct CDR3 sequences, under 60% recorded once. Their cognate antigens are unknown. What was sequenced was CD4+ T cells from blood, cultured in vitro. These receptors were collected from a human donor in good health. Both conserved end residues are part of each CDR3. Fields, in order: J gene, clone size, D gene, V gene, CDR3 protein, CDR3 DNA. D genes are given only for firm matches. Some rows have no size entry. The others give once, few or many, or a class for an expanded clone.

TRBJ2-7 NA NA TRBV15 CATSRDPNLNYEQYF TGTGCCACCAGCAGAGACCCAAATCTTAACTACGAGCAGTACTTC
TRBJ1-1 few NA TRBV20-1 CSARGSVGQTTEAFF TGCAGTGCTAGAGGATCAGTCGGGCAGACCACTGAAGCTTTCTTT
TRBJ1-2 NA NA TRBV29-1 CLCGGGYGYTF TGCCTATGCGGGGGCGGGTATGGCTACACCTTC
TRBJ2-5 NA TRBD2 TRBV28 CASSFGEGAAETQYF TGTGCCAGCAGTTTTGGGGAGGGAGCGGCGGAGACCCAGTACTTC
TRBJ1-2 NA TRBD1 TRBV5-4 CASSASGTGPYGYTF TGTGCCAGCAGCGCCTCCGGGACAGGGCCCTATGGCTACACCTTC
TRBJ2-5 few TRBD2 TRBV7-9 CASSALGGAYQETQYF TGTGCCAGCAGTGCCCTCGGGGGGGCCTACCAAGAGACCCAGTACTTC
TRBJ2-1 NA TRBD2 TRBV7-2 CASSLEVGLAGTGGEQFF TGTGCCAGCAGCTTAGAAGTCGGACTAGCGGGGACGGGCGGTGAGCAGTTCTTC
TRBJ2-4 NA NA TRBV20-1 CSASSRLAKNIQYF TGCAGTGCTAGCTCTAGATTAGCCAAAAACATTCAGTACTTC
TRBJ2-1 NA NA TRBV6-5 CASSYDLAATEQFF TGTGCCAGCAGTTATGACCTTGCAGCGACTGAGCAGTTCTTC
TRBJ2-3 NA TRBD2 TRBV10-3 CAISPGLAGVDTQYF TGTGCCATCAGCCCGGGACTAGCGGGAGTTGATACGCAGTATTTT
TRBJ2-5 NA TRBD2 TRBV28 CASSLGRGGTETQYF TGTGCCAGCAGTTTAGGGCGGGGGGGCACGGAGACCCAGTACTTC
TRBJ2-1 NA NA TRBV10-3 CAISDLGVGSYNEQFF TGTGCCATCAGTGATTTGGGGGTGGGCTCCTACAATGAGCAGTTCTTC
TRBJ2-1 NA NA TRBV27 CASRWGISYNEQFF TGTGCGTCAAGGTGGGGGATCTCCTACAATGAGCAGTTCTTC
TRBJ1-1 NA NA TRBV28 CASRSGINTEAFF TGTGCCAGCAGGTCCGGGATAAACACTGAAGCTTTCTTT
TRBJ2-7 NA TRBD1 TRBV5-6 CASSLLTGNLVEQYF TGTGCCAGCAGCTTACTGACAGGGAACTTGGTTGAGCAGTACTTC
TRBJ1-2 NA NA TRBV10-3 CAISEATIYGYTF TGTGCCATCAGTGAAGCCACAATCTATGGCTACACCTTC
TRBJ1-1 NA TRBD1 TRBV7-6 CASSATTGSEAFF TGTGCCAGCAGCGCGACGACAGGGTCTGAAGCTTTCTTT
TRBJ2-7 NA NA TRBV12-3/TRBV12-4 CASSLERTYEQYF TGTGCCAGCAGTTTAGAAAGGACCTACGAGCAGTACTTC
TRBJ2-5 NA TRBD1 TRBV4-3 CASSRDRGRGWAETQYF TGCGCCAGCAGCCGGGACAGGGGAAGAGGGTGGGCAGAGACCCAGTACTTC
TRBJ1-1 NA NA TRBV19 CASSIAAGMEAFF TGTGCCAGTAGTATCGCGGCAGGGATGGAGGCTTTCTTT
TRBJ2-2 NA NA TRBV7-9 CASSLLGVFRDYTGELFF TGTGCCAGCAGCTTATTGGGAGTATTTCGGGACTACACCGGGGAGCTGTTTTTT
TRBJ2-5 few NA TRBV27 CASSLDQRETQYF TGTGCCAGCAGTTTAGATCAGCGAGAGACCCAGTACTTC
TRBJ2-2 NA TRBD2 TRBV2 CASSANRGRNGELFF TGTGCCAGCAGTGCAAATCGCGGGAGGAACGGGGAGCTGTTTTTT
TRBJ2-1 once NA TRBV28 CASSGSRGIGNVDNEQFF TGTGCCAGCAGTGGGTCACGGGGAATTGGCAATGTTGACAATGAGCAGTTCTTC
TRBJ2-3 few TRBD2 TRBV20-1 CSANGGGIDTQYF TGCAGTGCTAATGGGGGAGGGATAGATACGCAGTATTTT